The 23 T cell receptor beta chains listed next were all sequenced from one sample in a study of blood T cell repertoires in COVID-19. Measured with immunoSEQ multiplex PCR; TCRdb has only the in-frame clones, and not every one. The sample consists of approximately 81,000 clones, about nine tenths of them appearing once. Sequencing was performed on peripheral blood. All receptors come from a woman between 45 and 60 years old in a cohort sampled during active COVID-19.

This clone has only a few counts. This chain links TRBV10-3 with TRBJ1-2; the D is unclear. The germline V gene encodes CDR1 ENHRY and CDR2 SYGVKD. V dropped 11 bases and J dropped 7 bases, with 20 bases sitting between them. The CDR3 has 13 residues. The CDR3 loop is CAGRGRLDFGYTF. For the CDR3, the DNA is TGTGCCGGGCGGGGTCGGCTGGATTTTGGCTACACCTTC.

J is TRBJ2-5 and V is TRBV5-1; 10 nucleotides match TRBD1. Trimming took 1 base from V and 5 from J; bases not matched to a gene: 11. Germline loops: CDR1 SGHRS, CDR2 YFSETQ. The CDR3 loop spans 17 amino acids. The CDR3 DNA reads TGCGCCAGCAGCTTGATCACCGGGACAGGGGCGAAGGAGACCCAGTACTTC. This encodes CASSLITGTGAKETQYF.

This clone was picked up one time. The chain carries TRBV3-1 (or the pseudogene TRBV3-2) and TRBJ2-1; possibly TRBD2 for D (6 bases). The germline gives CDR1 LGHDT, CDR2 YNNKEL (reference sequence). The germline V and J ends were trimmed by 1 base and 5 bases, with 12 bases remaining between them. The CDR3 is 15 amino acids. CDR3 bases: TGTGCCAGCAGCCAAGCGGGAGTTATGAACAATGAGCAGTTCTTC. Its protein is CASSQAGVMNNEQFF.

CDR3 amino acids: CASSLTRVTDTQYF. As DNA, the CDR3 is TGCGCCAGCAGCTTGACTAGGGTCACAGATACGCAGTATTTT. The J gene is TRBJ2-3, the V gene TRBV5-1; a possible D gene is TRBD2 (5 bases). Germline V gives CDR1 SGHRS, CDR2 YFSETQ. The CDR3 is made up of 14 amino acids. The V and J ends lost 1 base and 2 bases respectively, with 8 bases between them.

This sequence joins TRBV27 and TRBJ2-7; perhaps TRBD2 as D (7 bases). CDR3 length: 14 amino acids. V was cut by 6 bases and J by 0 bases, with 12 bases left in between. CDR1 is MNHEY and CDR2 is SMNVEV in the germline V gene (reference sequence). The CDR3 bases are TGTGCCAGCAGCCTAAGGGGGGGCTCCTACGAGCAGTACTTC. As protein: CASSLRGGSYEQYF.

The chain recombines TRBV18 with TRBJ2-7, with D perhaps TRBD1 (6 bases). Germline V CDR1 and CDR2: KGHSH, LQKENI. Trimming shortened V by 5 bases and J by 5 bases, and 16 bases separated the two germline ends. This CDR3 has 14 residues. The CDR3 region has the DNA TGTGCCAGCTCAGATTACAGGGTGGAGGACGAGCAGTACTTC. As protein: CASSDYRVEDEQYF.

This clone was observed a single time. Other DNA sequences in the sample encode the same CDR3. J is TRBJ1-1 and V is TRBV7-3; possible D gene TRBD1, 5 bases. With 2 bases removed from V and 1 base from J, the gap between germline ends came to 5 bases. Germline CDR1 reads SGHTA; CDR2 reads FQGTGA. This CDR3 comprises 13 residues. CDR3 sequence: CASSLQGNTEAFF. The CDR3 bases are TGTGCCAGCAGCTTACAGGGGAACACTGAAGCTTTCTTT.

This clone showed up just once. The J gene is TRBJ1-6, the V gene TRBV3-1 (or the pseudogene TRBV3-2), with 7 bases identical to TRBD1. Germline assignment: CDR1 LGHDT and CDR2 YNNKEL (reference sequence). J was trimmed by 7 bases and V by 1 base; bases with no gene match: 4. The CDR3 totals 15 residues. CDR3 region: CASSQGGTVNSPLHF. Here the CDR3 DNA reads TGTGCCAGCAGCCAAGGCGGGACAGTCAATTCACCCCTCCACTTT.

The chain has TRBV7-9 and TRBJ1-5; the D is unclear. Germline loops: CDR1 SEHNR, CDR2 FQNEAQ (reference sequence). V was clipped by 1 base and J by 2 bases, with 9 bases between them. The CDR3 sequence is 15 residues long. The CDR3, as DNA: TGTGCCAGCAGCTTAGGGGCAGAGCGCAATCAGCCCCAGCATTTT. It yields the protein CASSLGAERNQPQHF.

This chain uses TRBV7-6 with TRBJ2-7; tentative D call: TRBD2 (6 bases). V dropped 1 base and J dropped 0 bases, with 10 bases sitting between them. The CDR3 is made up of 15 amino acids. Germline CDR1 is SGHVS and CDR2 is FNYEAQ. CDR3 sequence: CASSLEAGSSYEQYF. The CDR3 DNA sequence: TGTGCCAGCAGCTTAGAGGCGGGGAGCTCCTACGAGCAGTACTTC.

This chain connects TRBV28 to TRBJ2-7, with 12 bases lining up with TRBD1. CDR1 MDHEN and CDR2 SYDVKM come from the germline V gene. V dropped 6 bases and J dropped 4; count of bases not matched to a gene: 7. The CDR3 totals 15 residues. This CDR3 is CASRQPGQGAYEQYF. CDR3 coding DNA: TGTGCCAGCAGACAACCGGGACAGGGGGCATACGAGCAGTACTTC. The full variable domain, in which reference TRBV28 and TRBJ2-7 provide the parts outside the CDR3, is DVKVTQSSRYLVKRTGEKVFLECVQDMDHENMFWYRQDPGLGLRLIYFSYDVKMKEKGDIPEGYSVSREKKERFSLILESASTNQTSMYLCASRQPGQGAYEQYFGPGTRLTVT.

The rearrangement uses TRBV28 and TRBJ2-3, with TRBD2 identical over 7 bases. CDR1 MDHEN and CDR2 SYDVKM come from the germline V gene. The CDR3 extends over 15 amino acids. V was clipped by 3 bases and J by 5 bases; unmatched bases: 8. The CDR3 loop is CASSFRDYWRDTQYF. The CDR3 coding sequence is TGTGCCAGCAGTTTTCGGGACTACTGGAGAGATACGCAGTATTTT.

The chain is built from TRBV7-8 and TRBJ2-7; D is ambiguous. This CDR3 region has 14 residues. Trimming removed 0 bases at V and 2 bases at J, with 8 bases between. Germline V gene lookup returns CDR1 SGHVS and CDR2 FQNEAQ. CDR3 loop: CASSLALYTYEQYF. The CDR3 nucleotides read TGTGCCAGCAGCTTAGCGCTATATACCTACGAGCAGTACTTC. The whole variable domain, filled in from reference TRBV7-8 and TRBJ2-7, reads GAGVSQSPRYKVAKRGQDVALRCDPISGHVSLFWYQQALGQGPEFLTYFQNEAQLDKSGLPSDRFFAERPEGSVSTLKIQRTQQEDSAVYLCASSLALYTYEQYFGPGTRLTVT.

J is TRBJ2-1 and V is TRBV29-1; TRBD2 aligns across 7 bases. This CDR3 region has 15 residues. Germline V CDR1 and CDR2: SQVTM, ANQGSEA. V lost 6 bases to trimming and J lost 4 bases; unmatched junction nucleotides: 12. This chain's CDR3 is CSVAGGRETYNEQFF. The CDR3 region has the DNA TGCAGCGTGGCAGGTGGGCGGGAGACATACAATGAGCAGTTCTTC.

The V gene is TRBV7-2, the J gene TRBJ2-1, with 10 bases fitting TRBD2. V was clipped by 1 base and J by 7 bases; unmatched bases: 13. From germline, CDR1 is SGHTA and CDR2 FQGNSA. CDR3 length: 18 residues. The CDR3 reads CASSLVGSSGSRRNEQFF. The CDR3 bases are TGTGCCAGCAGCTTAGTAGGGTCTAGCGGGAGTAGGAGGAATGAGCAGTTCTTC.

Only one count was recorded for this clone. V is TRBV6-6 and J is TRBJ2-7; 8 bases fit TRBD1. The V gene's germline CDR1 is MNHNY and CDR2 SVGAGI (reference sequence). CDR3 length: 14 amino acids. Trimming removed 6 bases from V and 1 base from J; junction bases left unmatched: 5. In DNA form, the CDR3 reads TGTGCCAGCAGGATGGGACAGGATTCCTACGAGCAGTACTTC. It encodes CASRMGQDSYEQYF.

The gene calls are TRBV5-4 and TRBJ2-3; 10 bases line up with TRBD1. V shed 1 base, J shed 3 bases, and the junction held 2 bases outside the gene matches. The V gene's germline CDR1 is SGHNT and CDR2 YYREEE (reference sequence). CDR3 size: 15 residues. The CDR3 is CASSLWTGGTDTQYF. The CDR3 bases are TGTGCCAGCAGCTTGTGGACAGGGGGGACAGATACGCAGTATTTT. Looking up the rest from reference TRBV5-4 and TRBJ2-3 gives the full variable domain: ETGVTQSPTHLIKTRGQQVTLRCSSQSGHNTVSWYQQALGQGPQFIFQYYREEENGRGNFPPRFSGLQFPNYSSELNVNALELDDSALYLCASSLWTGGTDTQYFGPGTRLTVL.

V usage is TRBV15 and J usage is TRBJ1-2; 7 nucleotides line up with TRBD1. The CDR3 length is 12 residues. With V trimmed by 4 bases and J by 8 bases, 4 bases remained unmatched. Germline CDR1 is LNHNV and CDR2 is YYDKDF (reference sequence). The CDR3 DNA sequence: TGTGCCACCAGCAACAGGGGCCGAGGCTACACCTTC. Protein sequence: CATSNRGRGYTF.

V and J are TRBV28 and TRBJ2-1, with 9 positions matching TRBD2. The CDR3 has 11 amino acids. Germline CDR1 MDHEN, CDR2 SYDVKM. J lost 16 bases, V lost 6 bases, and 7 bases had no gene match. This CDR3 reads CASRTRTSDFF. In DNA, the CDR3 is TGTGCCAGCAGGACCCGGACTAGCGATTTCTTC. The full variable domain, in which reference TRBV28 and TRBJ2-1 provide the parts outside the CDR3, is DVKVTQSSRYLVKRTGEKVFLECVQDMDHENMFWYRQDPGLGLRLIYFSYDVKMKEKGDIPEGYSVSREKKERFSLILESASTNQTSMYLCASRTRTSDFFGPGTRLTVL.

The chain uses TRBV9 and TRBJ2-5; perhaps TRBD2 as D (5 bases). The length of the CDR3 is 18 residues. The V end lost 4 bases, the J end lost 5 bases, and 27 bases lay between the germline ends. Germline CDR1 and CDR2: SGDLS and YYNGEE. CDR3 sequence reads: CASSRPDTLVSGLETQYF. The CDR3 DNA reads as TGTGCCAGCAGCCGGCCCGATACACTAGTTTCTGGCTTGGAGACCCAGTACTTC.

This clone is a singleton in its sample. The CDR3 protein is CASSPRGHGYTF. The DNA of the CDR3 is TGTGCCAGCAGCCCCAGGGGACATGGCTACACCTTC. V gene TRBV6-5 combines with J gene TRBJ1-2; D possibly corresponds to TRBD1 (6 bases). Trimming stripped 6 bases from V and 6 bases from J, with 11 bases between. The CDR3 spans 12 residues. CDR1 is MNHEY and CDR2 is SVGAGI in the germline V gene.

The chain combines TRBV6-5 with TRBJ1-2; 12 nucleotides match TRBD1. J gave up 4 bases and V 4 bases, and 4 bases lay outside the gene matches. This CDR3 contains 15 residues. Germline CDR1 MNHEY, CDR2 SVGAGI. CDR3 amino acids: CASSSGTGGGYGYTF. CDR3 DNA: TGTGCCAGCAGTTCCGGGACAGGGGGCGGCTATGGCTACACCTTC.

The chain recombines TRBV19 with TRBJ1-5; a weak D match, TRBD1 (5 bases). Germline V CDR1 and CDR2: LNHDA, SQIVND (reference sequence). This CDR3 contains 13 residues. V shed 8 bases and J shed 4 bases, with 12 bases lying between them. The CDR3: CASQDSRNQPQHF. The DNA of the CDR3 is TGTGCCAGTCAAGACAGCCGGAATCAGCCCCAGCATTTT.